Below are 12 T cell receptor beta chains sequenced from a single sample in a study of T cell changes during pregnancy in multiple sclerosis. Produced via immunoSEQ multiplex PCR; TCRdb's table is partial and in-frame only. The data contain about 46,000 clones, 85% to 95% of them seen just once; the ten biggest clones take up roughly 3.8%. Sample: CD8+ T cells from peripheral blood mononuclear cells, taken after pregnancy. The receptors derive from a female donor with multiple sclerosis, enrolled in a pregnancy study.

This chain links TRBV4-2 with TRBJ1-5; perhaps TRBD1 as D (5 bases). CDR1 is LGHNA, CDR2 YNFKEQ, per germline. V was pared by 1 base and J by 3 bases, with 13 bases between. The CDR3 runs 16 residues. The CDR3 sequence is CASSQVVQALNQPQHF. The DNA for the CDR3 is TGTGCCAGCAGCCAAGTAGTACAGGCTCTCAATCAGCCCCAGCATTTT.

The chain has TRBV5-1 and TRBJ2-1; D unclear. Germline CDR1 is SGHRS and CDR2 is YFSETQ. V dropped 0 bases and J dropped 8 bases, with 6 bases sitting between them. The CDR3 totals 12 residues. CDR3 DNA: TGCGCCAGCAGCTTGGCCAGGTATGAGCAGTTCTTC. Translation: CASSLARYEQFF.

The chain is built from TRBV2 and TRBJ2-1; TRBD2 matches 12 bases. With V trimmed by 5 bases and J by 8 bases, 10 bases remained unmatched. Germline CDR1 is SNHLY and CDR2 is FYNNEI. The CDR3 is 16 amino acids. CDR3 nucleotide sequence: TGTGCCAGCAGTATGCCTAGCGGGGGGGCCACCGATGAGCAGTTCTTC. Its protein product is CASSMPSGGATDEQFF.

This rearrangement joins TRBV6-4 to TRBJ2-2; 8 positions match TRBD1. This CDR3 has 14 amino acids. V was pared by 6 bases and J by 1 base, with 1 base of the junction left unmatched. Germline loops: CDR1 MRHNA, CDR2 SNTAGT. CDR3 DNA sequence: TGTGCCAGCAGAGACAGGGGGAACACCGGGGAGCTGTTTTTT. The encoded protein is CASRDRGNTGELFF.

V and J are TRBV2 and TRBJ2-3; 7 positions match TRBD2. Germline V lookup: CDR1 SNHLY, CDR2 FYNNEI. The ends lost 4 bases at V and 0 bases at J; junction bases unmatched: 1. The CDR3 contains 14 residues. This CDR3 reads CASSAGGSTDTQYF. The CDR3 DNA reads TGTGCCAGCAGTGCGGGAGGTAGCACAGATACGCAGTATTTT.

This chain connects TRBV6-1 to TRBJ2-7; no firm D call. The germline gives CDR1 MNHNS, CDR2 SASEGT. V was clipped by 2 bases and J by 6 bases, with 11 bases between them. The CDR3 contains 13 residues. CDR3 in amino acids: CASSEFSVSEQYF. Here the CDR3 DNA reads TGTGCCAGCAGTGAATTCAGCGTAAGCGAGCAGTACTTC.

The chain uses TRBV2 and TRBJ1-2; 9 positions agree with TRBD1. Looked up from germline, CDR1 is SNHLY and CDR2 is FYNNEI. CDR3 size: 13 residues. V was pared by 7 bases and J by 6 bases, with 6 bases of the junction left unmatched. The CDR3: CASTRGTGNGYTF. CDR3 DNA: TGTGCCAGCACTCGGGGGACAGGGAATGGCTACACCTTC.

J is TRBJ2-3 and V is TRBV5-8; possible D gene TRBD2, 6 bases. The CDR3 is 15 amino acids. Germline V gene lookup returns CDR1 SGHTS and CDR2 YDEGEE. V lost 0 bases, J lost 0 bases, and 8 bases lay in between. CDR3 loop: CASSLGRASTDTQYF. CDR3 in DNA: TGTGCCAGCAGCTTGGGGAGGGCAAGCACAGATACGCAGTATTTT.

The CDR3 region is CASSPFVGGNQPQHF. The CDR3 region has the DNA TGTGCCAGTAGTCCATTCGTCGGGGGAAATCAGCCCCAGCATTTT. This chain joins TRBV19 and TRBJ1-5, with D maybe TRBD1 (5 bases). V was clipped by 5 bases and J by 4 bases, with 15 bases between them. CDR3 length: 15 residues. The germline gives CDR1 LNHDA, CDR2 SQIVND (reference sequence).

The chain links TRBV4-1 to TRBJ1-1; D is perhaps TRBD1 (5 bases). CDR3 length equals 15 residues. The V and J ends lost 1 base and 3 bases respectively, with 12 bases between them. The germline V gene encodes CDR1 MGHRA and CDR2 YSYEKL. CDR3: CASSQGGTPYTEAFF. In DNA form, the CDR3 reads TGCGCCAGCAGCCAAGGTGGGACTCCTTACACTGAAGCTTTCTTT.

This sequence joins TRBV2 and TRBJ2-1; a possible D gene is TRBD1 (5 bases). Trimming left V 4 bases short and J 5 bases short, with 12 bases between. Germline V CDR1 and CDR2: SNHLY, FYNNEI. The CDR3 runs 14 residues. CDR3: CASSGAGIDNEQFF. The CDR3 bases are TGTGCCAGCAGTGGGGCAGGGATTGACAATGAGCAGTTCTTC.

The rearrangement uses TRBV27 and TRBJ2-7; 12 nucleotides align to TRBD2. Germline assignment: CDR1 MNHEY and CDR2 SMNVEV (reference sequence). The CDR3 sequence is 16 residues long. The ends lost 4 bases at V and 0 bases at J; junction bases unmatched: 4. The CDR3 bases are TGTGCCAGCAGTTCCCTGACTAGCGGGAGCTCCTACGAGCAGTACTTC. Encoded protein: CASSSLTSGSSYEQYF.